The 18 T cell receptor beta chains reported below all come from one sample, sequenced in a study of T cells in Graves' hyperthyroidism and ophthalmopathy. The investigators amplified TCR beta CDR3 regions from RNA transcripts. The study used the HTBI primer set for a first-round RT-PCR of the TCR CDR3. TCRdb processed the multiplex PCR reads anew with MiXCR; each CDR3 protein has one entry. The sample consists of approximately 620,000 distinct CDR3 sequences, 11% to 15% of them appearing once. The sequenced sample consisted of blood. All receptors derive from a woman between 25 and 40 years old with Graves' hyperthyroidism that later progressed to Graves' ophthalmopathy.

This clonotype has just a few counts. The chain combines TRBV6-1 with TRBJ2-2, with D tentatively TRBD1 (5 bases). Trimming pared 8 bases from V and 0 bases from J, leaving 10 bases between. The CDR3 contains 14 residues. The germline gives CDR1 MNHNS, CDR2 SASEGT. CDR3 region: CASGSGSNTGELFF. The CDR3 DNA follows: TGTGCCAGCGGATCAGGGTCGAACACCGGGGAGCTGTTTTTT.

The V call is TRBV10-3, the J call TRBJ1-1; D may be TRBD1 (5 bases). CDR3 length equals 14 residues. With 2 bases removed from V and 5 bases from J, the gap between germline ends came to 12 bases. Germline V gene data show CDR1 as ENHRY and CDR2 as SYGVKD. The CDR3 loop is CAISEGGVRTEAFF. The CDR3 DNA is TGTGCCATCAGTGAGGGGGGGGTGCGGACTGAAGCTTTCTTT.

This clonotype appeared many times. The V and J genes are TRBV11-2 and TRBJ2-1; TRBD2 matches at 10 bases. Trimming removed 6 bases from V and 2 bases from J; junction bases left unmatched: 4. Per the germline V gene, CDR1 is SGHAT and CDR2 is FQNNGV. CDR3 size: 15 residues. The CDR3 is CASSLLAGTYNEQFF. CDR3 nucleotide sequence: TGTGCCAGCAGTCTACTAGCGGGAACCTACAATGAGCAGTTCTTC. Using reference TRBV11-2 and TRBJ2-1 for the parts outside the CDR3, the full variable domain is EAGVAQSPRYKIIEKRQSVAFWCNPISGHATLYWYQQILGQGPKLLIQFQNNGVVDDSQLPKDRFSAERLKGVDSTLKIQPAKLEDSAVYLCASSLLAGTYNEQFFGPGTRLTVL.

A few counts support this clonotype. The rearrangement joins TRBV4-3 to TRBJ2-7; 11 positions agree with TRBD2. V was clipped by 4 bases and J by 1 base; unmatched bases: 6. There are 16 residues in the CDR3. In germline, CDR1 is LGHNA, CDR2 YSLEER. The CDR3 spells CASSRVGTSGSYEQYF. In nucleotides, the CDR3 is TGCGCCAGCAGCCGCGTCGGGACTAGCGGTTCCTACGAGCAGTACTTC.

This clonotype was recorded many times. This chain connects TRBV19 to TRBJ1-2; D is ambiguous. Germline V gives CDR1 LNHDA, CDR2 SQIVND (reference sequence). The CDR3 runs 18 residues. Trimming took off 5 bases at V and 2 bases at J, with 24 bases between the two ends. The CDR3 loop reads CASSANRAVGQANYGYTF. In nucleotides, the CDR3 is TGTGCCAGTAGTGCAAACCGGGCGGTTGGGCAGGCGAACTATGGCTACACCTTC.

This clonotype was picked up many times. V usage is TRBV5-8 and J usage is TRBJ2-5; tentatively, D is TRBD2 (6 bases). Germline assignment: CDR1 SGHTS and CDR2 YDEGEE. The CDR3 runs 12 residues. Trimming took off 7 bases at V and 3 bases at J, with 10 bases between the two ends. The CDR3 protein is CASYPGEETQYF. CDR3 bases: TGTGCCAGCTACCCGGGGGAAGAGACCCAGTACTTC.

This clonotype was recorded at least ten times. This rearrangement joins TRBV3-1 to TRBJ1-4; D not resolved. This CDR3 comprises 14 residues. Looked up from germline, CDR1 is LGHDT and CDR2 is YNNKEL (reference sequence). The V gene lost 1 base and the J gene lost 3 bases, with 6 bases spanning the gap. DNA of the CDR3: TGTGCCAGCAGCCAAGGTCGAGCTAATGAAAAACTGTTTTTT. Translated: CASSQGRANEKLFF. The full variable domain, rest sourced from reference TRBV3-1 and TRBJ1-4, is DTAVSQTPKYLVTQMGNDKSIKCEQNLGHDTMYWYKQDSKKFLKIMFSYNNKELIINETVPNRFSPKSPDKAHLNLHINSLELGDSAVYFCASSQGRANEKLFFGSGTQLSVL.

The sample holds a few counts of this clonotype. V and J are TRBV29-1 and TRBJ2-3; 7 positions match TRBD2. The CDR3 loop spans 14 amino acids. The germline V gene has CDR1 SQVTM and CDR2 ANQGSEA. V shed 2 bases and J 2 bases; nucleotides not matched to a gene: 4. The CDR3 loop is CSVESLAATDTQYF. Here the CDR3 DNA reads TGCAGCGTTGAAAGTCTAGCGGCCACAGATACGCAGTATTTT.

The rearrangement uses TRBV4-1 and TRBJ1-5; D unclear. CDR3 length equals 15 residues. Germline V CDR1 and CDR2: MGHRA, YSYEKL. The ends were cut back, 0 bases at V and 2 bases at J, with 8 bases in the middle. CDR3: CASSQEGLGNQPQHF. DNA for the CDR3: TGCGCCAGCAGCCAAGAAGGTCTGGGCAATCAGCCCCAGCATTTT.

This clonotype showed up many times. This chain connects TRBV4-2 to TRBJ2-5; 9 bases agree with TRBD1. Germline V gene sequence: CDR1 LGHNA, CDR2 YNFKEQ. V lost 2 bases, J lost 4 bases, and 5 bases stayed unmatched. The CDR3 is 15 amino acids. In nucleotides, the CDR3 is TGTGCCAGCAGCCAACAGGGACAGGGCGGAGAGACCCAGTACTTC. Protein: CASSQQGQGGETQYF.

V and J are TRBV7-9 and TRBJ1-4, with 7 bases lining up with TRBD1. After removal of 5 bases from V and 5 bases from J, the junction contained 20 bases not matched to a gene. This CDR3 is 19 amino acids long. The germline V gene encodes CDR1 SEHNR and CDR2 FQNEAQ (reference sequence). The DNA of the CDR3 is TGTGCCAGCAGCACCTTCCGACAGGGCCCCGGGGAAGGAAATGAAAAACTGTTTTTT. It yields the protein CASSTFRQGPGEGNEKLFF.

This clonotype was seen a few times. V gene TRBV28 combines with J gene TRBJ2-7; unclear D gene. Germline-derived CDR1 and CDR2 are MDHEN and SYDVKM. The ends were cut back, 4 bases at V and 5 bases at J, with 18 bases in the middle. The CDR3 runs 15 residues. For the CDR3, the DNA is TGTGCCAGCAGTTCACAACCGGGTCTTACCCACGAGCAGTACTTC. Its translation is CASSSQPGLTHEQYF.

This clonotype came up a few times. This chain's CDR3 is CASSQVGDYEQYF. Here the CDR3 DNA reads TGTGCCAGCAGCCAAGTGGGGGACTACGAGCAGTACTTC. V is TRBV4-2 and J is TRBJ2-7; D is tentatively TRBD1 or TRBD2 (5 bases each). The germline V gene encodes CDR1 LGHNA and CDR2 YNFKEQ. Trimming removed 1 base at V and 3 bases at J, with 7 bases between. CDR3 length equals 13 residues.

This clonotype has a count of ten or more. V and J are TRBV12-3 or TRBV12-4 and TRBJ2-7; D is unclear. Trimming took off 4 bases at V and 5 bases at J, with 9 bases between the two ends. The CDR3 runs to 12 residues. CDR3 bases: TGTGCCAGCAGTTACCCGTGGAACGAGCAGTACTTC. It encodes CASSYPWNEQYF.

A note on this clonotype: The junction does not match germline at one end; this may be a read error. This rearrangement joins TRBV30 to TRBJ2-1, with D hard to call. Germline V gene lookup returns CDR1 GTSNPN and CDR2 SVGIG (reference sequence). This CDR3 has 15 residues. The CDR3 protein is CAWSAGLGSYNEQSF. Written as DNA, the CDR3 is TGTGCCTGGAGTGCAGGTTTAGGCTCCTACAATGAGCAGTCCTTC.

The V call is TRBV10-3, the J call TRBJ2-1; TRBD2 matches at 7 bases. From germline, CDR1 is ENHRY and CDR2 SYGVKD. The CDR3 length is 17 residues. V lost 4 bases, J lost 6 bases, and 15 bases stayed unmatched. The CDR3 region has the DNA TGTGCCATCAGTGTGACAGTATGGGAGGGGCCACGCAATGAGCAGTTCTTC. This gives the protein CAISVTVWEGPRNEQFF.

This clonotype was seen repeatedly, ten times or more. The chain recombines TRBV7-2 with TRBJ2-3, with 9 bases aligning to TRBD2. The CDR3 runs to 17 residues. The germline V gene encodes CDR1 SGHTA and CDR2 FQGNSA. V was clipped by 1 base and J by 2 bases; unmatched bases: 7. The DNA of the CDR3 is TGTGCCAGCAGCTTAGTCTGGACTAGCGTTAACACAGATACGCAGTATTTT. It is translated as CASSLVWTSVNTDTQYF.

This chain uses TRBV6-1 with TRBJ2-3; no firm D call. This CDR3 is built from 13 residues. Looked up from germline, CDR1 is MNHNS and CDR2 is SASEGT. V was trimmed by 1 base and J by 8 bases, leaving 10 bases between them. CDR3 protein: CASSEGDRVTQYF. CDR3 bases: TGTGCCAGCAGTGAAGGAGACCGCGTTACGCAGTATTTT.